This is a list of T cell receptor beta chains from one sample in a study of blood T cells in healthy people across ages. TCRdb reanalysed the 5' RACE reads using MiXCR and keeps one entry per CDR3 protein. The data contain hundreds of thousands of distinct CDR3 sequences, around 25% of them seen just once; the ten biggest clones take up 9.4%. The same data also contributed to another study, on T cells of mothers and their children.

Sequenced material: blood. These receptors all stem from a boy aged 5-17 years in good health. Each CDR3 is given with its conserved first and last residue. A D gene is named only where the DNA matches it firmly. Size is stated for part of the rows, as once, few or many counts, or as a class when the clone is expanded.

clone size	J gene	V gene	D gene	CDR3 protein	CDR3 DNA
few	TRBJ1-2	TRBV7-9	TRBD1	CASSATGGQWSGYTF	TGTGCCAGCAGCGCGACAGGGGGCCAATGGAGTGGCTACACCTTC
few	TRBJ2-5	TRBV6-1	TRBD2	CASMRGRGGQETQYF	TGTGCCAGCATGCGAGGACGGGGGGGACAAGAGACCCAGTACTTC
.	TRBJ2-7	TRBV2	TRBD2	CASSTTISGRAVYEQYF	TGTGCCAGCAGTACGACCATCAGCGGGAGGGCCGTTTACGAGCAGTACTTC
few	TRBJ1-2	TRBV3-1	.	CASSHKGDPNYGYTF	TGTGCCAGCAGCCACAAGGGGGATCCGAACTATGGCTACACCTTC
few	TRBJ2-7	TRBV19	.	CASSPGGGTDYEQYF	TGTGCCAGTAGCCCGGGTGGGGGCACGGACTACGAGCAGTACTTC
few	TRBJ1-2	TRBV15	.	CATSRDLGPEGGYTF	TGTGCCACCAGCAGAGATTTAGGTCCCGAGGGTGGCTACACCTTC
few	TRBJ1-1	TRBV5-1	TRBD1	CASSSTGVGNTEAFF	TGCGCCAGCAGCTCGACAGGGGTGGGGAACACTGAAGCTTTCTTT
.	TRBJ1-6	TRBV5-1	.	CASSLTGPPNSPLHF	TGCGCCAGCAGCTTGACGGGCCCTCCTAATTCACCCCTCCACTTT
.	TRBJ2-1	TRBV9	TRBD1	CASSVGQGNNEQFF	TGTGCCAGCAGCGTAGGACAGGGTAACAATGAGCAGTTCTTC
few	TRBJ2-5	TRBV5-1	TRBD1	CASRGDRLPEETQYF	TGCGCCAGCAGGGGGGACAGGTTGCCCGAGGAGACCCAGTACTTC
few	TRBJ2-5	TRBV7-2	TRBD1	CASSAGTAPGEYF	TGTGCCAGCAGCGCCGGGACAGCCCCAGGGGAGTACTTC
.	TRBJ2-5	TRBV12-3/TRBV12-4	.	CASSLEAGSQTQYF	TGTGCCAGCAGTTTAGAAGCGGGCTCACAGACCCAGTACTTC
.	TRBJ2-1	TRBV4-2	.	CASSQSSLESSYNEQFF	TGTGCCAGCAGCCAATCCTCGCTAGAGAGCTCCTACAATGAGCAGTTCTTC
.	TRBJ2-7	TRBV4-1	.	CASSQTGRADSYEQYF	TGCGCCAGCAGCCAAACCGGACGGGCAGACTCCTACGAGCAGTACTTC
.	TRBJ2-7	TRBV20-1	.	CSAIGLTRSEQYF	TGCAGTGCTATAGGACTTACTCGTTCCGAGCAGTACTTC
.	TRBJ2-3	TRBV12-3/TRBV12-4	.	CASTSGGGTDTQYF	TGTGCCAGCACCTCGGGCGGTGGCACGGATACGCAGTATTTT
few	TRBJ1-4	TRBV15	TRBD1	CATSRQDRGENEKLFF	TGTGCCACCAGCAGACAGGACAGGGGGGAAAATGAAAAACTGTTTTTT